What follows are 26 T cell receptor beta chains derived from one specimen sequenced in a study of identical twins. MiXCR was run by TCRdb on the 5' RACE reads, yielding one entry per CDR3 protein. The top ten hold under 2% of the sample, which has under 1 million distinct CDR3 sequences, about 12% seen once. These data were also reused for a study on yellow fever vaccine responses in identical twins.

Sequencing was performed on PBMCs. Every receptor here comes from a woman between 18 and 29 years old in good health.

The chain is built from TRBV7-6 and TRBJ2-1, with D tentatively TRBD1 (6 bases). The CDR3 runs to 16 residues. CDR1 and CDR2 (germline): SGHVS, FNYEAQ. V shed 5 bases and J shed 4 bases, with 18 bases lying between them. Here the CDR3 reads CASSQRDTLPYNEQFF. In DNA form, the CDR3 reads TGTGCCAGCAGCCAACGGGACACCCTACCTTACAATGAGCAGTTCTTC.

This clonotype was seen only a few times. This chain connects TRBV5-1 to TRBJ2-3; TRBD2 agrees at 8 bases. With V trimmed by 0 bases and J by 2 bases, 5 bases remained unmatched. The germline CDR1 and CDR2 sequences are SGHRS and YFSETQ. The CDR3 has 16 amino acids. CDR3 residues: CASSLGASGHTDTQYF. The CDR3 DNA sequence: TGCGCCAGCAGCTTGGGTGCTAGCGGGCACACAGATACGCAGTATTTT.

In this sample, this clonotype turned up a few times. The chain is built from TRBV2 and TRBJ2-5; 8 nucleotides match TRBD2. The CDR3 is 14 residues long. CDR1 SNHLY and CDR2 FYNNEI come from the germline V gene. The trim removed 2 bases at V and 5 bases at J, leaving 4 bases unmatched. The CDR3 here is CASSERRGGETQYF. CDR3 in DNA: TGTGCCAGCAGTGAAAGGCGCGGGGGGGAGACCCAGTACTTC.

A few counts support this clonotype. V and J are TRBV12-3 or TRBV12-4 and TRBJ1-2, with D possibly matching TRBD1 (5 bases). The ends were cut back, 7 bases at V and 4 bases at J, with 10 bases in the middle. CDR3 size: 12 residues. Here the CDR3 DNA reads TGTGCCAGCAATCTGGGGGGCTATGGCTACACCTTC. Translating gives CASNLGGYGYTF.

This clonotype was counted only a few times. The junction departs from germline at one end; a sequencing error may be responsible. The chain recombines TRBV7-9 with TRBJ2-2; D may be TRBD2 (7 bases). The CDR3 loop spans 14 amino acids. CDR1 and CDR2 (germline): SEHNR, FQNEAQ (reference sequence). CDR3 sequence reads: CSSIGGPSTGELFF. As DNA, the CDR3 is TGTTCCAGCATCGGGGGGCCGAGTACCGGGGAGCTGTTTTTT.

This chain links TRBV20-1 with TRBJ1-4; 11 bases agree with TRBD1. V lost 6 bases and J lost 7; bases outside the gene matches: 7. The CDR3 extends over 14 amino acids. CDR1 is DFQATT, CDR2 SNEGSKA, per germline (reference sequence). As DNA, the CDR3 is TGCAGTGCAATGGACAGGGGGCTAGGTGAAAAACTGTTTTTT. Its translation: CSAMDRGLGEKLFF.

This clonotype was counted between two and nine times. The rearrangement links TRBV5-6 to TRBJ2-2; weak D call: TRBD1 (7 bases). This CDR3 spans 16 amino acids. In germline, CDR1 is SGHDT, CDR2 YYEEEE. Trimming cost V 1 base and J 5 bases, with 15 bases left between them. The CDR3 loop reads CASSLRVTGRTGELFF. Written as DNA, the CDR3 is TGTGCCAGCAGCTTGAGGGTGACAGGGAGGACCGGGGAGCTGTTTTTT.

At least ten counts were recorded for this clonotype. V and J are TRBV29-1 and TRBJ1-3; a weak D match, TRBD1 (5 bases). V gave up 5 bases and J gave up 4 bases, with 12 bases separating them. The germline CDR1 and CDR2 sequences are SQVTM and ANQGSEA. This CDR3 has 13 amino acids. This chain's CDR3 is CSVNQGSGNTIYF. DNA for the CDR3: TGCAGCGTTAATCAGGGATCCGGAAACACCATATATTTT. Drawing the rest from reference TRBV29-1 and TRBJ1-3, the complete variable domain is SAVISQKPSRDICQRGTSLTIQCQVDSQVTMMFWYRQQPGQSLTLIATANQGSEATYESGFVIDKFPISRPNLTFSTLTVSNMSPEDSSIYLCSVNQGSGNTIYFGEGSWLTVV.

The V call is TRBV3-1, the J call TRBJ2-1; the match to TRBD2 covers 14 bases. CDR3 length equals 17 residues. Germline loops: CDR1 LGHDT, CDR2 YNNKEL (reference sequence). Losses at the gene ends were 1 base for V and 10 bases for J; bases not matched to a gene: 9. The CDR3 loop reads CASSQVWGLAGVLEQFF. In nucleotides, the CDR3 is TGTGCCAGCAGCCAAGTATGGGGACTAGCGGGAGTTTTGGAGCAGTTCTTC.

The chain links TRBV2 to TRBJ2-3, with 13 nucleotides matching TRBD2. The CDR3 is made up of 14 amino acids. Losses at the gene ends were 6 bases for V and 5 bases for J; bases not matched to a gene: 2. Per germline, CDR1 SNHLY and CDR2 FYNNEI. The CDR3 protein is CASSGLAGVDTQYF. The CDR3 coding sequence is TGTGCCAGCAGCGGACTAGCGGGAGTAGATACGCAGTATTTT.

The chain is built from TRBV12-3 or TRBV12-4 and TRBJ2-1; 9 bases line up with TRBD1. The trim removed 5 bases at V and 5 bases at J, leaving 7 bases unmatched. The CDR3 is made up of 15 amino acids. The CDR3 region is CASSKPGQGNNEQFF. For the CDR3, the DNA is TGTGCCAGCAGTAAACCGGGACAGGGCAACAATGAGCAGTTCTTC.

J is TRBJ2-1 and V is TRBV5-1, with TRBD1 matching over 7 bases. Trimming took 1 base from V and 0 from J; bases not matched to a gene: 4. CDR1 SGHRS and CDR2 YFSETQ come from the germline V gene. The CDR3 is 16 amino acids. The CDR3 reads CASSLTGESSYNEQFF. CDR3 nucleotide sequence: TGCGCCAGCAGCTTGACAGGGGAGAGCTCCTACAATGAGCAGTTCTTC.

The chain joins TRBV28 to TRBJ2-5, with D tentatively TRBD1 or TRBD2 (5 bases each). CDR1 and CDR2 from the germline V gene are MDHEN and SYDVKM. This CDR3 spans 17 amino acids. Trimming took 7 bases from V and 5 from J, leaving 26 bases between them. The CDR3 region is CASTPRLFGGRKETQYF. The DNA of the CDR3 is TGTGCCAGCACCCCTCGTTTGTTTGGGGGAAGGAAGGAGACCCAGTACTTC.

This sequence joins TRBV4-1 and TRBJ1-1, with 7 bases lining up with TRBD1. The V gene end was trimmed by 2 bases and the J gene end by 4 bases; junction bases not matched to a gene: 7. The CDR3 has 15 residues. Germline CDR1 and CDR2: MGHRA and YSYEKL. CDR3: CASSQRTDRVTEAFF. Written as DNA, the CDR3 is TGCGCCAGCAGCCAACGAACAGACAGGGTCACTGAAGCTTTCTTT.

In this sample, this clonotype turned up a few times. The chain has TRBV6-1 and TRBJ1-4; TRBD1 matches 7 bases. The CDR3 covers 14 residues. V trimming: 5 bases; J trimming: 9 bases; junction bases outside the gene matches: 9. CDR1 and CDR2 (germline): MNHNS, SASEGT. CDR3 amino acids: CASSLGGLQKKLFF. The CDR3 nucleotides are TGTGCCAGCAGTCTAGGGGGCTTACAGAAAAAACTGTTTTTT.

This clonotype was seen only a few times. The chain is built from TRBV7-8 and TRBJ2-3; TRBD2 aligns across 8 bases. This CDR3 comprises 17 residues. Per germline, CDR1 SGHVS and CDR2 FQNEAQ. With V trimmed by 4 bases and J by 4 bases, 13 bases remained unmatched. Here the CDR3 DNA reads TGTGCCAGCAGCTCGCCATGGACTAGCCCGCAGGCAGATACGCAGTATTTT. It is translated as CASSSPWTSPQADTQYF. Supplemented by reference TRBV7-8 and TRBJ2-3, the full variable domain reads GAGVSQSPRYKVAKRGQDVALRCDPISGHVSLFWYQQALGQGPEFLTYFQNEAQLDKSGLPSDRFFAERPEGSVSTLKIQRTQQEDSAVYLCASSSPWTSPQADTQYFGPGTRLTVL.

This clonotype came up a few times. V usage is TRBV18 and J usage is TRBJ2-7; a possible D gene is TRBD1 (5 bases). From germline, CDR1 is KGHSH and CDR2 LQKENI. CDR3 size: 14 residues. The ends were cut back, 2 bases at V and 6 bases at J, with 14 bases in the middle. CDR3 DNA: TGTGCCAGCTCACCAGGGGCTCACGGATCCGAGCAGTACGTC. As protein: CASSPGAHGSEQYV.

The table lists this clonotype with a few counts. The chain carries TRBV10-1 and TRBJ2-1; perhaps TRBD2 as D (6 bases). The germline V gene has CDR1 WNHNN and CDR2 SYGVQD (reference sequence). Trimming took 8 bases from V and 9 from J, leaving 20 bases between them. The CDR3 consists of 14 residues. The chain's CDR3 is CASGSPGVFGEQFF. CDR3 DNA: TGCGCCAGCGGATCGCCGGGGGTTTTTGGTGAGCAGTTCTTC.

This clonotype appeared many times. The rearrangement joins TRBV7-9 to TRBJ1-1, with TRBD1 matching over 8 bases. The CDR3 is made up of 16 amino acids. CDR1 and CDR2 from the germline V gene are SEHNR and FQNEAQ (reference sequence). Trimming removed 5 bases from V and 0 bases from J; junction bases left unmatched: 8. The CDR3 nucleotides read TGTGCCAGCAGCCCACGCGGACAGGGAATGAACACTGAAGCTTTCTTT. Translation gives CASSPRGQGMNTEAFF.

This clonotype was picked up a small number of times. The chain is built from TRBV2 and TRBJ2-3, with 7 bases matching TRBD2. This CDR3 has 15 residues. The trim removed 1 base at V and 2 bases at J, leaving 3 bases unmatched. CDR1 is SNHLY and CDR2 is FYNNEI in the germline V gene. CDR3 in DNA: TGTGCCAGCAGTGAAGTAAGCGGGACCACAGATACGCAGTATTTT. This translates into CASSEVSGTTDTQYF.

This clonotype was found a few times. V usage is TRBV11-2 and J usage is TRBJ2-1; 10 nucleotides agree with TRBD2. CDR1 is SGHAT and CDR2 is FQNNGV in the germline V gene. The CDR3 spans 19 residues. V lost 1 base and J lost 8; bases outside the gene matches: 17. The CDR3, as DNA: TGTGCCAGCAGCTTAGTTCGGGGGGCTAGCGGGAGTTTTGTCGATGAGCAGTTCTTC. Its translation: CASSLVRGASGSFVDEQFF.

At least ten counts were recorded for this clonotype. The CDR3 loop is CAISEPTQGVNQPQHF. The CDR3 DNA reads TGTGCCATCAGTGAGCCGACTCAGGGGGTAAATCAGCCCCAGCATTTT. This chain links TRBV10-3 with TRBJ1-5, with 7 positions matching TRBD1. Per the germline V gene, CDR1 is ENHRY and CDR2 is SYGVKD. The CDR3 is 16 amino acids. Trimming cost V 2 bases and J 4 bases; bases outside gene matches: 8.

V and J are TRBV12-3 or TRBV12-4 and TRBJ2-1, with 7 positions matching TRBD2. Unmatched junction bases numbered 7, after V lost 5 bases and J lost 9 bases. This CDR3 is built from 13 residues. The CDR3 bases are TGTGCCAGCAGTCCTCGAGGACTAGTTGAGCAGTTCTTC. Its protein product is CASSPRGLVEQFF.

V usage is TRBV28 and J usage is TRBJ1-1, with D perhaps TRBD1 (5 bases). The CDR3 runs to 14 residues. V lost 5 bases and J lost 11, with 21 bases in between. Germline CDR1 reads MDHEN; CDR2 reads SYDVKM. CDR3 sequence reads: CASSPGRKTRVAFF. CDR3 bases: TGTGCCAGCAGTCCGGGACGGAAGACCCGTGTTGCTTTCTTT.

The chain links TRBV9 to TRBJ2-2; D may be TRBD1 (5 bases). The V and J ends lost 0 bases and 7 bases respectively, with 13 bases between them. Germline V gene sequence: CDR1 SGDLS, CDR2 YYNGEE. This CDR3 is built from 15 residues. The CDR3 bases are TGTGCCAGCAGCGTAGTAGGGGAAGTAGTCGGGGAGCTGTTTTTT. Translation gives CASSVVGEVVGELFF.

V and J are TRBV7-9 and TRBJ2-3, with D tentatively TRBD2 (5 bases). The germline V gene encodes CDR1 SEHNR and CDR2 FQNEAQ (reference sequence). V was pared by 4 bases and J by 3 bases, with 14 bases between. This CDR3 has 15 amino acids. CDR3 DNA sequence: TGTGCCAGCAGCTCCGCTGTCCGGGGTACAGATACGCAGTATTTT. Residues: CASSSAVRGTDTQYF.